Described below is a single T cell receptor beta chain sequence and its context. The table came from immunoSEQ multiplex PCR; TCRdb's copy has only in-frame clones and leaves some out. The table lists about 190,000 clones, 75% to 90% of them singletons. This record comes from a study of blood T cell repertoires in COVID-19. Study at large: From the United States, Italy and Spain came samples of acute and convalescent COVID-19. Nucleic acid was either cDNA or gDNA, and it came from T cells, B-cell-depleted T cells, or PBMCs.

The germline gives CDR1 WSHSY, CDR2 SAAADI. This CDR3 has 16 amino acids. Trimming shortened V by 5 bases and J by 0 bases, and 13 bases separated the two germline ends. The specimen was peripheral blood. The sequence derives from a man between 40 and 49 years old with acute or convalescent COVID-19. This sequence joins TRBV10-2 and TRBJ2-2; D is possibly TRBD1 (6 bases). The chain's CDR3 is CASSSGVDANTGELFF. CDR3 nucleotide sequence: TGCGCCAGCAGTTCAGGGGTGGACGCGAACACCGGGGAGCTGTTTTTT.